This T cell receptor beta chain was observed in a study of immune evolution from preneoplasia to lung adenocarcinoma. Here immunoSEQ multiplex PCR was the method, and the copy in TCRdb shows in-frame clones only, minus some. This table holds some 3,600 clones, over 70% found once. With 4 bases removed from V and 6 bases from J, the gap between germline ends came to 13 bases. Germline CDR1 reads LNHDA; CDR2 reads SQIVND (reference sequence). The CDR3 has 15 residues. The clonotype comes from a person aged 70 to 85 with lung adenocarcinoma. The genes are TRBV19 and TRBJ1-6; D is possibly TRBD1 (5 bases). Specimen: FFPE adjacent normal lung tissue. The CDR3 here is CASSRGPDTNSPLHF. The CDR3 DNA follows: TGTGCCAGTAGTAGGGGACCGGATACTAATTCACCCCTCCACTTT. Full variable domain (missing parts from reference TRBV19 and TRBJ1-6): DGGITQSPKYLFRKEGQNVTLSCEQNLNHDAMYWYRQDPGQGLRLIYYSQIVNDFQKGDIAEGYSVSREKKESFPLTVTSAQKNPTAFYLCASSRGPDTNSPLHFGNGTRLTVT.